The rows below give T cell receptor beta chains drawn from one sample of a study of cytomegalovirus exposure and HLA in healthy donors. Profiled with immunoSEQ multiplex PCR; TCRdb holds only in-frame clones, not every one. This sample has 84,000 or so clones, with approximately 80% found just once. Sequenced: PBMCs. The receptors were sampled from a man aged 25-40 years in good health and CMV-seronegative. The CDR3 runs from the conserved cysteine through the conserved F or W. Each record gives: CDR3 length, V gene, D gene, J gene, clone size, CDR3 protein, CDR3 DNA. The D gene is left open where the match is weak. Clone size appears in some rows only: once, few, many, or a class for an expanded clone.

14	TRBV10-1	NA	TRBJ2-7	NA	CASSDGTNSYEQYF	TGCGCCAGCAGTGATGGCACTAACTCCTACGAGCAGTACTTC
15	TRBV18	TRBD1	TRBJ2-7	NA	CASSQPDRGNYEQYF	TGTGCCAGCTCACAACCGGACAGGGGCAACTACGAGCAGTACTTC
13	TRBV16	NA	TRBJ1-4	NA	CASSQSQQEKLFF	TGTGCCAGCAGCCAATCACAACAGGAAAAACTGTTTTTT
14	TRBV11-2	TRBD2	TRBJ2-1	NA	CASSLEGAGGSEFF	TGTGCCAGCAGCTTAGAGGGGGCGGGAGGAAGTGAGTTCTTC
15	TRBV7-2	NA	TRBJ2-6	NA	CASSSQGPGANVLTF	TGTGCCAGCAGCTCGCAGGGTCCCGGGGCCAACGTCCTGACTTTC
15	TRBV5-1	NA	TRBJ1-4	NA	CASSPNTGTNEKLFF	TGCGCCAGCAGCCCTAATACAGGGACTAATGAAAAACTGTTTTTT
12	TRBV10-3	NA	TRBJ1-1	NA	CAISERQGEAFF	TGTGCCATCAGTGAGCGGCAGGGTGAAGCTTTCTTT
14	TRBV18	TRBD2	TRBJ2-7	NA	CASSPPGGSYEQYF	TGTGCCAGCTCACCACCGGGAGGGTCCTACGAGCAGTACTTC
16	TRBV13	TRBD2	TRBJ2-1	NA	CASSLGLAGTVDEQFF	TGTGCCAGCAGCTTAGGACTAGCGGGGACCGTGGATGAGCAGTTCTTC
17	TRBV11-2	TRBD2	TRBJ2-1	NA	CASSLVSGSGGYNEQFF	TGTGCCAGCAGCTTAGTCTCCGGTTCGGGAGGGTACAATGAGCAGTTCTTC
15	TRBV25-1	NA	TRBJ2-7	NA	CASSELGQGMYEQYF	TGTGCCAGCAGTGAACTGGGGCAGGGGATGTACGAGCAGTACTTC
15	TRBV7-9	TRBD2	TRBJ2-7	NA	CASSLGASGTYEQYF	TGTGCCAGCAGCTTAGGGGCTAGCGGGACCTACGAGCAGTACTTC
13	TRBV18	NA	TRBJ2-1	NA	CASSPGIHSQQFF	TGTGCCAGCTCACCCGGGATCCACAGTCAGCAGTTCTTC
16	TRBV19	TRBD1	TRBJ1-1	NA	CASSIPTDRGTPEAFF	TGTGCCAGTAGTATCCCAACGGACAGGGGGACACCTGAAGCTTTCTTT
13	TRBV6-4	NA	TRBJ2-1	NA	CASSILENDEQFF	TGTGCCAGCAGTATACTAGAAAACGATGAGCAGTTCTTC
15	TRBV30	NA	TRBJ2-7	NA	CAWSVTDGEMYEQYF	TGTGCCTGGAGTGTAACGGACGGGGAGATGTACGAGCAGTACTTC
14	TRBV27	NA	TRBJ2-1	few	CASSSLRVHNEQFF	TGTGCCAGCAGTTCGTTGAGGGTCCACAATGAGCAGTTCTTC
13	TRBV5-5	NA	TRBJ2-7	NA	CASSGGSTYEQYF	TGTGCCAGCAGCGGAGGATCTACCTACGAGCAGTACTTC
15	TRBV5-1	TRBD2	TRBJ2-1	NA	CASSLTGGGPNEQFF	TGCGCCAGCAGCTTGACGGGGGGAGGGCCCAATGAGCAGTTCTTC
13	TRBV19	NA	TRBJ1-1	NA	CASSSRKNTEAFF	TGTGCCAGTAGTAGCAGGAAGAACACTGAAGCTTTCTTT
15	TRBV7-2	NA	TRBJ1-3	few	CASSFIYEAGNTIYF	TGTGCCAGCAGCTTTATTTATGAGGCCGGAAACACCATATATTTT
14	TRBV7-8	TRBD1	TRBJ1-2	NA	CASSLGQGAYGYTF	TGTGCCAGCAGCCTTGGACAGGGGGCTTATGGCTACACCTTC
15	TRBV7-9	NA	TRBJ2-4	NA	CASSYSDRRQNIQYF	TGTGCCAGCAGTTATTCCGACAGGCGCCAAAACATTCAGTACTTC
17	TRBV7-2	TRBD2	TRBJ2-1	NA	CASSQNSGGAGSNEQFF	TGTGCCAGCAGCCAAAATAGCGGGGGGGCAGGTTCCAATGAGCAGTTCTTC
15	TRBV7-8	TRBD2	TRBJ2-2	NA	CASSSREGPTGELFF	TGTGCCAGCAGCTCCCGGGAGGGCCCCACCGGGGAGCTGTTTTTT
12	TRBV7-9	NA	TRBJ2-7	NA	CASSLADNKQYF	TGTGCCAGCAGCTTAGCGGACAACAAGCAGTACTTC
15	TRBV7-6	NA	TRBJ2-7	NA	CASSPDRGMSYEQYF	TGTGCCAGCAGCCCCGACCGGGGGATGTCCTACGAGCAGTACTTC
15	TRBV30	TRBD1	TRBJ1-6	NA	CAWSVFGTGNSPLHF	TGTGCCTGGAGTGTCTTCGGGACAGGGAATTCACCCCTCCACTTT
15	TRBV10-3	TRBD2	TRBJ2-3	NA	CAISIAGGYTDTQYF	TGTGCCATCAGTATAGCGGGGGGGTACACAGATACGCAGTATTTT
15	TRBV10-3	TRBD1	TRBJ1-2	NA	CAISGLYRGSYGYTF	TGTGCCATCAGTGGGCTCTACAGGGGGAGCTATGGCTACACCTTC
14	TRBV13	TRBD1	TRBJ2-2	NA	CASSLAGGTGELFF	TGTGCCAGCAGCTTAGCAGGGGGCACCGGGGAGCTGTTTTTT